This is a list of T cell receptor beta chains from one sample in a study of blood T cells in healthy people across ages. TCRdb analysed the 5' RACE reads with MiXCR anew, one entry per CDR3 protein. The sample holds hundreds of thousands of distinct CDR3 sequences, about 30% seen once. The source material was blood. These receptors came from an elderly woman in good health. Both conserved end residues are part of each CDR3. The D gene is left open where the match is weak. Clone size is not always given. Where it is, it says once, few, many or a class for expanded clones.

v_call	j_call	clone_size	d_call	cdr3_nt	cdr3_aa
TRBV6-5	TRBJ2-7	many	-	TGTGCCAGCAGATTCGGACACAGCTCCTACGAGCAGTACTTC	CASRFGHSSYEQYF
TRBV6-5	TRBJ2-1	many	TRBD2	TGTGCCAGCAGTTACTCGAGTCTAGCGGGGATCAATGAGCAGTTCTTC	CASSYSSLAGINEQFF
TRBV18	TRBJ2-1	few	TRBD1	TGTGCCAGCTCACCGGGACAGCTTAGCTCCTACAATGAGCAGTTCTTC	CASSPGQLSSYNEQFF
TRBV5-1	TRBJ2-6	many	-	TGCGCCAGCCGCCTACAGGGACCTGGGGCCAACGTCCTGACTTTC	CASRLQGPGANVLTF
TRBV30	TRBJ1-2	-	-	TGTGCCTGCTTAGGGTACGCTGGTGGCTACACCTTC	CACLGYAGGYTF
TRBV6-6	TRBJ1-1	few	-	TGTGCCAGCAGTTCGGTGGACACTGAAGCTTTCTTT	CASSSVDTEAFF
TRBV5-6	TRBJ2-7	-	-	TGTGCCAGCAGCATAGGGACCTACGAGCAGTACTTC	CASSIGTYEQYF
TRBV14	TRBJ2-1	-	-	TGTGCCAGCAGCCCGGGACCATCCTACAATGAGCAGTTCTTC	CASSPGPSYNEQFF
TRBV2	TRBJ2-3	few	TRBD2	TGTGCCAGCACGGCGCGGGGGGCTTGGGATACGCAGTATTTT	CASTARGAWDTQYF
TRBV9	TRBJ2-3	many	-	TGTGCCAGCAGCCCCCGCGTGGGGGTTGGCACAGATACGCAGTATTTT	CASSPRVGVGTDTQYF
TRBV7-6	TRBJ2-4	many	TRBD2	TGTGCCAGCAGCCCGCGGGGGGGCGTAAACATTCAGTACTTC	CASSPRGGVNIQYF
TRBV28	TRBJ2-7	many	TRBD2	TGTGCCAGCACCGAGCGGGACTACGAGCAGTACTTC	CASTERDYEQYF
TRBV20-1	TRBJ2-7	many	TRBD2	TGCAGTGTTCGGGGGAGCGGGGACTCCTACGAGCAGTACTTC	CSVRGSGDSYEQYF
TRBV5-5	TRBJ2-1	many	-	TGTGCCAGCAGCTGGGGACCCTACAATGAGCAGTTCTTC	CASSWGPYNEQFF
TRBV6-2/TRBV6-3	TRBJ2-7	many	-	TGTGCCGGCAGTTACTCGACAGCCCCCAGGGACCAGTACTTC	CAGSYSTAPRDQYF
TRBV6-5	TRBJ1-6	few	-	TGTGCCAGCAGTTACGGCGCAAGCTCCTATAATTCACCCCTCCACTTT	CASSYGASSYNSPLHF
TRBV3-1	TRBJ1-2	many	-	TGTGCCAGCAGTTCAATTCAGAGCCGTGGCTACACCTTC	CASSSIQSRGYTF
TRBV9	TRBJ2-3	many	TRBD2	TGTGCCAGCAGCATAGGGACTAGCGGGGTAGGAGATACGCAGTATTTT	CASSIGTSGVGDTQYF
TRBV7-2	TRBJ2-1	many	-	TGTGCCAGCAGCCGTATACCAGGGGAGCAGTTCTTC	CASSRIPGEQFF
TRBV6-2/TRBV6-3	TRBJ2-3	-	-	TGTGCCAGCCTACTAGGAGCGTCAGATACGCAGTATTTT	CASLLGASDTQYF
TRBV6-2/TRBV6-3	TRBJ2-1	-	TRBD2	TGTGCCAGCATCGGACTAGCGGGAGACTCCTACAATGAGCAGTTCTTC	CASIGLAGDSYNEQFF
TRBV12-5	TRBJ2-7	many	TRBD1	TGTGCTAGTGGTTTGGTACGTATGGGGACAGGTCCCTACGAGCAGTACTTC	CASGLVRMGTGPYEQYF
TRBV20-1	TRBJ1-2	-	-	TGCAGTGCTAGAGATCGAGGGGCTGGCTACACCTTC	CSARDRGAGYTF
TRBV20-1	TRBJ2-7	-	-	TGCAGTGCTAGGCTAGCCTTCTACGAGCAGTACTTC	CSARLAFYEQYF
TRBV19	TRBJ2-1	-	-	TGTGCCAGTAGTATAGGACAGGGACTCAGCTCCTACAATGAGCAGTTCTTC	CASSIGQGLSSYNEQFF
TRBV5-1	TRBJ1-5	many	-	TGCGCCAGCAGCTTAAACACAGGTAATCAGCCCCAGCATTTT	CASSLNTGNQPQHF
TRBV11-3	TRBJ2-7	few	TRBD1	TGTGCCAGCAGCTTCCTGGGACAGGGGGCGTCTAATGAGCAGTACTTC	CASSFLGQGASNEQYF
TRBV6-1	TRBJ2-1	many	-	TGTGCCAGCAGGAGGAGGGAAAAGGGCAATGAGCAGTTCTTC	CASRRREKGNEQFF
TRBV4-3	TRBJ2-5	-	TRBD1	TGCGCCAGCAGCCAAGACTCGACAGGGGGAGGCAAGACCCAGTACTTC	CASSQDSTGGGKTQYF
TRBV7-9	TRBJ2-7	-	TRBD2	TGTGCCAGCAGCTCAATGGCTAGCGGGGGGAATAATGAGCAGTACTTC	CASSSMASGGNNEQYF
TRBV29-1	TRBJ2-3	many	TRBD2	TGCAGCGTTGGCCAGCGGGGGTGGACAGATACGCAGTATTTT	CSVGQRGWTDTQYF
TRBV27	TRBJ1-6	-	-	TGTGCCAGCAGTTCCTCCCTGGGGACGCTAGGTTATAATTCACCCCTCCACTTT	CASSSSLGTLGYNSPLHF
TRBV7-7	TRBJ2-7	once	-	TGTGCTAGCAGCCCAAGCAGGGGCGCGTTCTACGAGCAGTACTTC	CASSPSRGAFYEQYF
TRBV7-9	TRBJ1-4	many	-	TGTGCCAGCACCCCACGGCAGGTTAATGAAAAACTGTTTTTT	CASTPRQVNEKLFF
TRBV2	TRBJ1-4	-	-	TGTGCCAGCAGTGAGGGTGGGGCGGTCGGTGAAAAACTGTTTTTT	CASSEGGAVGEKLFF
TRBV5-1	TRBJ2-3	many	TRBD2	TGCGCCAGCAGCTCGACTAGCGGGGGGATCGCAGATACGCAGTATTTT	CASSSTSGGIADTQYF
TRBV20-1	TRBJ1-2	many	-	TGCAGTGCTAGAGATGCGAGCTACACCTTC	CSARDASYTF
TRBV10-3	TRBJ1-1	many	TRBD1	TGTGCCATCAAGGGGACAGGGGGAACCAACACTGAAGCTTTCTTT	CAIKGTGGTNTEAFF
TRBV12-3/TRBV12-4	TRBJ2-7	once	TRBD1	TGTGCCAGCGCGCCCTCCGGGACAGGGGATGGCGAGCAGTACTTC	CASAPSGTGDGEQYF
TRBV7-2	TRBJ2-7	many	TRBD2	TGTGCCAGCAGCCCACGGGGGGGGCAAGAAGACGAGCAGTACTTC	CASSPRGGQEDEQYF
TRBV29-1	TRBJ2-5	-	-	TGCGGCGTTGGGGCGATAGAGGGGAGAGAGACCCAGTACTTC	CGVGAIEGRETQYF
TRBV5-1	TRBJ2-7	-	TRBD2	TGCGCCAGCAGCCGACCGGGGACTAGCGGTTTGCCAGACAATGAGCAGTACTTC	CASSRPGTSGLPDNEQYF
TRBV5-1	TRBJ1-1	-	-	TGCGCCAGCAGCTTGGCCGTAGGTGGGGGGGTGGGAACTGAAGCTTTCTTT	CASSLAVGGGVGTEAFF
TRBV14	TRBJ2-7	many	TRBD1	TGTGCCAGCAGCCCGACATGGACAGGGGAGCAGTACTTC	CASSPTWTGEQYF
TRBV18	TRBJ1-1	few	TRBD1	TGTGCCAGCTCACCCACAGGGGCCACTGAAGCTTTCTTT	CASSPTGATEAFF
TRBV20-1	TRBJ2-7	many	-	TGCAGTGCTACTCACGGCGGCAGCCCGTCCTACGAGCAGTACTTC	CSATHGGSPSYEQYF
TRBV10-3	TRBJ1-1	-	TRBD1	TGTGCCATCAGGGGGACAGGGGAGAACACTGAAGCTTTCTTT	CAIRGTGENTEAFF